The 9 T cell receptor beta chains below come from one sample, sequenced in a study of T cells in Graves' hyperthyroidism and ophthalmopathy. The CDR3 regions of TCR beta were amplified from RNA transcripts. A set of HTBI primers served as the primers for a first-round RT-PCR of the TCR CDR3. TCRdb re-called the multiplex PCR reads with MiXCR, one entry per CDR3 protein. The sample includes over 500,000 distinct CDR3 sequences, 14% seen only once; the top ten take 14%. The sample comprised blood. Receptors were obtained from a middle-aged woman with Graves' hyperthyroidism.

The chain is built from TRBV12-3 or TRBV12-4 and TRBJ2-5, with 7 bases fitting TRBD2. The CDR3 is 18 residues long. V shed 5 bases and J 1 base; nucleotides not matched to a gene: 16. The chain's CDR3 is CASSPRTRGSQGQETQYF. Here the CDR3 DNA reads TGTGCCAGCAGTCCTCGGACTAGAGGGAGTCAGGGCCAAGAGACCCAGTACTTC.

In regard to this clonotype: A much larger clone sits a single nucleotide away, making a read error possible. V and J are TRBV11-2 and TRBJ2-7; 10 bases agree with TRBD1. CDR3 length: 17 amino acids. The germline V gene encodes CDR1 SGHAT and CDR2 FQNNGV. The V segment lost 2 bases and the J segment 5 bases; nucleotides outside the gene matches: 12. CDR3 residues: CASSLLPGTGETHEQYF. The CDR3 bases are TGTGCCAGCAGCTTACTGCCGGGGACAGGGGAGACCCACGAGCAGTACTTC.

Points on this clonotype: This may be a read error: a much more frequent sequence differs by one nucleotide. The genes are TRBV12-3 or TRBV12-4 and TRBJ2-3, with TRBD1 as a possible D gene (5 bases). Trimming took off 5 bases at V and 11 bases at J, with 14 bases between the two ends. The CDR3 extends over 12 amino acids. CDR3 residues: CASSRPTELQYF. The CDR3 nucleotides are TGTGCCAGCAGTCGCCCGACAGAACTGCAGTATTTT.

This clonotype was counted a few times. A read error may explain this, as a much larger clone is one base away. The J gene is TRBJ1-6, the V gene TRBV6-1, with a possible D match to TRBD1 (6 bases). The CDR3 runs 14 residues. From germline, CDR1 is MNHNS and CDR2 SASEGT. Trimming removed 5 bases from V and 6 bases from J, with 11 bases in between. The CDR3 nucleotides are TGTGCCAGCAGTCGGGGCAGGGGTAATTCACCCCTCCACTTT. Its translation is CASSRGRGNSPLHF.

The rearrangement links TRBV20-1 to TRBJ1-2; tentative D call: TRBD1 (5 bases). Germline CDR1 reads DFQATT; CDR2 reads SNEGSKA (reference sequence). There are 14 residues in the CDR3. Between the trimmed V and J ends, which lost 5 bases and 2 bases, there was a span of 15 bases. The CDR3 reads CSAGTDLTNYGYTF. The CDR3 coding sequence is TGCAGTGCTGGGACCGATTTAACAAACTATGGCTACACCTTC.

V and J are TRBV20-1 and TRBJ2-1; D may be TRBD2 (5 bases). The germline CDR1 and CDR2 sequences are DFQATT and SNEGSKA (reference sequence). Trimming pared 4 bases from V and 0 bases from J, leaving 10 bases between. This CDR3 is built from 14 residues. CDR3 coding DNA: TGCAGTGCTACAGCGGAGAGCTCCTACAATGAGCAGTTCTTC. It encodes CSATAESSYNEQFF.

This clonotype has more than one count but fewer than ten. The rearrangement joins TRBV5-1 to TRBJ2-5; D gene unclear. This CDR3 has 15 residues. Trimming cost V 5 bases and J 3 bases, with 17 bases left between them. Germline V gene sequence: CDR1 SGHRS, CDR2 YFSETQ. The CDR3 sequence is CASSFHSYREETQYF. The CDR3 nucleotides are TGCGCCAGCAGTTTCCACTCATATAGGGAAGAGACCCAGTACTTC.

This rearrangement joins TRBV2 to TRBJ1-5; D is perhaps TRBD1 (6 bases). V gave up 4 bases and J gave up 0 bases, with 13 bases separating them. Germline assignment: CDR1 SNHLY and CDR2 FYNNEI. This CDR3 is built from 16 residues. CDR3 residues: CASSAAGALSNQPQHF. In DNA, the CDR3 is TGTGCCAGCAGTGCAGCAGGGGCCCTTAGCAATCAGCCCCAGCATTTT.

This clonotype was seen a single time. A read error may be the cause here, since a much bigger clone is one base away. The rearrangement joins TRBV2 to TRBJ1-5, with D hard to call. Germline V gene lookup returns CDR1 SNHLY and CDR2 FYNNEI. This CDR3 is 14 amino acids long. Between the trimmed V and J ends, which lost 3 bases and 0 bases, there was a span of 6 bases. The DNA of the CDR3 is TGTGCCAGCAGTGAGGCTGATAGCAATCAGCCCCAGCATTTT. As protein: CASSEADSNQPQHF.